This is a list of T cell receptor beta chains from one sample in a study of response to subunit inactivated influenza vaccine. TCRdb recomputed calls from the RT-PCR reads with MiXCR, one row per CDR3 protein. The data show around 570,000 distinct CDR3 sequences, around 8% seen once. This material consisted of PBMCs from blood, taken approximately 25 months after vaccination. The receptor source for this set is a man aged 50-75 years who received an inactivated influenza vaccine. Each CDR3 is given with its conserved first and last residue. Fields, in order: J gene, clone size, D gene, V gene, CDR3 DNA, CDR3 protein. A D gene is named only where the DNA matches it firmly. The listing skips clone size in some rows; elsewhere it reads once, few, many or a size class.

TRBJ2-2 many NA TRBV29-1 TGCAGCGGGACGGACGGAAACACCGGGGAGCTGTTTTTT CSGTDGNTGELFF
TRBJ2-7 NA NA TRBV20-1 TGCAGTGCTAGAGACCGACGGGGCCCCTCCTCCTACGAGCAGTACTTC CSARDRRGPSSYEQYF
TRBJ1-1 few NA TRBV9 TGTGCCAGCAGCGAATCCCTGAACACTGAAGCTTTCTTT CASSESLNTEAFF
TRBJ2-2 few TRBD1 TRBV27 TGTGCCAGCAGTCCAGGACAGGGTGGACGCACCGGGGAGCTGTTTTTT CASSPGQGGRTGELFF
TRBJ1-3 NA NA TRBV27 TGTGCCAGCAGGCCGGCCGGAGGAAACACCATATATTTT CASRPAGGNTIYF
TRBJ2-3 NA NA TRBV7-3 TGTGCCAGCAGCTTCGGGGGGCTCTTCACAGATACGCAGTATTTT CASSFGGLFTDTQYF
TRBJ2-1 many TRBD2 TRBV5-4 TGTGCCAGCAGTCCCGGGACTAGCGGTGCCAATGAGCAGTTCTTC CASSPGTSGANEQFF
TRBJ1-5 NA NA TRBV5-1 TGCGCCAGCAGCTTGTTATCTGGGCCTAATCAGCCCCAGCATTTT CASSLLSGPNQPQHF
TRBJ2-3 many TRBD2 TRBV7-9 TGTGCCAGCAGCTTTGACCCAGCGGGATACACAGATACGCAGTATTTT CASSFDPAGYTDTQYF
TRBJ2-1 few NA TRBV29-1 TGCAGCGTTGTTGGGGGGCAAGGCTCCTACAATGAGCAGTTCTTC CSVVGGQGSYNEQFF
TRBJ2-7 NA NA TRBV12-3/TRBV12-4 TGTGCCAGCAGTGAGGCCCGACTCTACGAGCAGTACTTC CASSEARLYEQYF
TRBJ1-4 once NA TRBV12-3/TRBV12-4 TGTGCCAGCAGTTGGGGCCGGGGCCAGACTAATGAAAAACTGTTTTTT CASSWGRGQTNEKLFF
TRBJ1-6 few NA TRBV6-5 TGTGCCAGCAGTTACTTCGTCATTCGAGGCAATAATTCACCCCTCCACTTT CASSYFVIRGNNSPLHF
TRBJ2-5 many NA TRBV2 TGTGCCAGCAGTCCCGGGCGACAAGAGACCCAGTACTTC CASSPGRQETQYF
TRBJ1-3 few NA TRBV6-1 TGTGCCAGCAGTCCCGAGTTCTTGGGGAGCTCTGGAAACACCATATATTTT CASSPEFLGSSGNTIYF
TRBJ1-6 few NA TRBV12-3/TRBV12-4 TGTGCCAGCAGGGACAGCAATAATTCACCCCTCCACTTT CASRDSNNSPLHF
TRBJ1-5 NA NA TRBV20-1 TGCGGTGCTAGTGAACAGGTACGACAGCCCCAGCATTTT CGASEQVRQPQHF
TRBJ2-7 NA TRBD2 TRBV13 TGTGCCAGCAGGGCGGGACTAGCGGACTCCTACGAGCAGTACTTC CASRAGLADSYEQYF
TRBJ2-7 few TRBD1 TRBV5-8 TGTGCCAGCAGCCACCTAGTGACAGGGGGCGCGTACGAGCAGTACTTC CASSHLVTGGAYEQYF
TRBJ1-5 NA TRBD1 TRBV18 TGTGCCAGCTCACCACTCTCGGGACAGGGGAGCACGACCCAGCATTTT CASSPLSGQGSTTQHF
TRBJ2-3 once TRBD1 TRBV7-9 TGTGCCAGCAGCTCAAGGACAGGGGGTGAATCCACAGATACGCAGTATTTT CASSSRTGGESTDTQYF
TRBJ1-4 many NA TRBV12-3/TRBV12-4 TGTGCCAGTCGGAAGGCGCGGGAAAAACTGTTTTTT CASRKAREKLFF
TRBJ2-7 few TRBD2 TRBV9 TGTGCCAGCAGCCCTCACTGGGGAGCTAGCGGATACGAGCAGTACTTC CASSPHWGASGYEQYF
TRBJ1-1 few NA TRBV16 TGTGCCAGCAGCGTTGGAGGGGAAACTGAAGCTTTCTTT CASSVGGETEAFF
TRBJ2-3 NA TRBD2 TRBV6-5 TGTGCCAGCAGTTACTCGCCCACTAGCGGGGTGATTATGGATACGCAGTATTTT CASSYSPTSGVIMDTQYF
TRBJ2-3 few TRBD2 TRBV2 TGTGCCAGCAGTGAAGGGACTAGCAGAAGCACAGATACGCAGTATTTT CASSEGTSRSTDTQYF
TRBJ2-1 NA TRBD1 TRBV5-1 TGCGCCAGCAGCATGACAGGGCCTCTATACAATGAGCAGTTCTTC CASSMTGPLYNEQFF
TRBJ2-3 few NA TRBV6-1 TGTGCCAGCAGGGGTGTCGTGGCCCGGGGAGATACGCAGTATTTT CASRGVVARGDTQYF
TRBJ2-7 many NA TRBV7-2 TGTGCCAGCAGCTTAGTACACAGCTCCTACGAGCAGTACTTC CASSLVHSSYEQYF
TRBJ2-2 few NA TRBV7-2 TGTGCCAGCAGCGAAGGCAGAAGGGAGCTGTTTTTT CASSEGRRELFF
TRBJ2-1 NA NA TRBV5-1 TGCGCCAGCAGCTTGGAGACCACCCTCTCCTACAATGAGCAGTTCTTC CASSLETTLSYNEQFF
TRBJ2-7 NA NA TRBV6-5 TGTGCCAGCAGTAACGGGATCACCTACGAGCAGTACTTC CASSNGITYEQYF
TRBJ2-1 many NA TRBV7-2 TGTGCCAGCAGCTTAACTAGGTTCGTCACTGAGCAGTTCTTC CASSLTRFVTEQFF
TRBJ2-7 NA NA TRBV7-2 TGTGCCAGCAGCCGAGCTGATTCCTACGAGCAGTACTTC CASSRADSYEQYF
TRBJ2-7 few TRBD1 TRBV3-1 TGTGCCAGCAGTCTCGGGACAGAAAGCTACGAGCAGTACTTC CASSLGTESYEQYF
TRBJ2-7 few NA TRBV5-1 TGCGCCAGCAGCTCTACTCTAGGGGGTTCCTCCTACGAGCAGTACTTC CASSSTLGGSSYEQYF
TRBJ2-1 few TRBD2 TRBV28 TGTGCCAGCGGGAAACTAGCGCTGTACAATGAGCAGTTCTTC CASGKLALYNEQFF
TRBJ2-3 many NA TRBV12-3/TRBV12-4 TGTGCCAGCAGTTTAGAAGGACAGTCCCGCACAGATACGCAGTATTTT CASSLEGQSRTDTQYF
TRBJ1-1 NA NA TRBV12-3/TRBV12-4 TGTGCCAGCACCCTCGAGGGAGATCGTGGTGAAGCTTTCTTT CASTLEGDRGEAFF
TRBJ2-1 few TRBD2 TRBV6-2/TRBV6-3 TGTGCCAGCAGTGCAGGGTGGCGGGGGGTCGACAATGAGCAGTTCTTC CASSAGWRGVDNEQFF
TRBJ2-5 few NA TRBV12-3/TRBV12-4 TGTGCCAGCAGTTTAGGTTGGGAGGCGGAGACCCAGTACTTC CASSLGWEAETQYF
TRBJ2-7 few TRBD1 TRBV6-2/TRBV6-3 TGTGCCAGCAAGACAGGGACGTTGGGCGAGCAGTACTTC CASKTGTLGEQYF
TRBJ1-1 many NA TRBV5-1 TGCGCCAGCAGCTCCGACACGGGCGAGACTGAAGCTTTCTTT CASSSDTGETEAFF
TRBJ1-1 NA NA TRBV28 TGTGCCAGCAATGGGGACCTGAACACTGAAGCTTTCTTT CASNGDLNTEAFF
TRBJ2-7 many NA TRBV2 TGTGCCAGCAGACAGGCCCTAGCCGTATCCTACGAGCAGTACTTC CASRQALAVSYEQYF
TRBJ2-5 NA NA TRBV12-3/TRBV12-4 TGTGCCAGCAGTTTTGTGCGTGAGACCCAGTACTTC CASSFVRETQYF
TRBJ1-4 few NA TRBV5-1 TGCGCCAGCAGCTTCAGGACGGAAGAAAAACTGTTTTTT CASSFRTEEKLFF
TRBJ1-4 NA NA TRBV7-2 TGTGCCAGCAGCTCTATGGGGACGTATAATGAAAAACTGTTTTTT CASSSMGTYNEKLFF
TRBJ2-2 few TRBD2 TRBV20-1 TGCAGTGCAACGGGACTAGCGGGAGTGGACGGGGAGCTGTTTTTT CSATGLAGVDGELFF